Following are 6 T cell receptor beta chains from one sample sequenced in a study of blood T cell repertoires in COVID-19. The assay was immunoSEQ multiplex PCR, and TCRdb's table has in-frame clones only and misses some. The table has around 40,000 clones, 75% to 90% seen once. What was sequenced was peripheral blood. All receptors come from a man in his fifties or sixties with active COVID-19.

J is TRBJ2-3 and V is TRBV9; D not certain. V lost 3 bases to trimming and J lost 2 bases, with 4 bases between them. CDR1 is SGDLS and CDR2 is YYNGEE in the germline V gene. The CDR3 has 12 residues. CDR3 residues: CASSANTDTQYF. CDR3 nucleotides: TGTGCCAGCAGCGCCAACACAGATACGCAGTATTTT.

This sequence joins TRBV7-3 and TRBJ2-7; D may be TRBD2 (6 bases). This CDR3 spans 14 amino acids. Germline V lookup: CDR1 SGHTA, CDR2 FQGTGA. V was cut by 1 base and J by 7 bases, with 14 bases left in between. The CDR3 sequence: CASSLNNGAGEQYF. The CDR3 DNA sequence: TGTGCCAGCAGCTTAAACAATGGGGCGGGGGAGCAGTACTTC.

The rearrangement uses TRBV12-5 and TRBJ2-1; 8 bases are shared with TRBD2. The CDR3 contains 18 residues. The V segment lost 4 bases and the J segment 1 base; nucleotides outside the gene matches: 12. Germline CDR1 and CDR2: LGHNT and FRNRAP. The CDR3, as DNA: TGTGCTAGTGGTTCCGCCCCCCTTACTAGCGGTTCCTACAATGAGCAGTTCTTC. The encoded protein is CASGSAPLTSGSYNEQFF.

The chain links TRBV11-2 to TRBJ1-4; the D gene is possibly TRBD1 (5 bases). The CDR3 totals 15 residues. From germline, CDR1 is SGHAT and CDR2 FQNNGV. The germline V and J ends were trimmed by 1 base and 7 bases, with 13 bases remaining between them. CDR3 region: CASSLVAGRGEKLFF. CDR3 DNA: TGTGCCAGCAGCTTAGTTGCAGGGAGGGGTGAAAAACTGTTTTTT.

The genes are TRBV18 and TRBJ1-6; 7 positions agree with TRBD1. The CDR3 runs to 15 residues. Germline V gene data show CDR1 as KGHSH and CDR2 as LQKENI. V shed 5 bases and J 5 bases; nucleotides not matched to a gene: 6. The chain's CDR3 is CASSTLTGNNSPLHF. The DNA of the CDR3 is TGTGCCAGCTCAACCCTGACAGGGAATAATTCACCCCTCCACTTT.

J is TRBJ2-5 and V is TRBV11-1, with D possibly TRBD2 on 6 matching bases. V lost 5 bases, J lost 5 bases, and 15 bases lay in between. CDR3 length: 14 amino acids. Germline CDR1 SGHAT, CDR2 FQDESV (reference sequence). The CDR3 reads CASSPGLTSETQYF. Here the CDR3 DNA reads TGTGCCAGCAGCCCCGGACTAACCTCCGAGACCCAGTACTTC.